The entry below gives a single T cell receptor beta chain sequence along with its context. What it binds is not known. Time point denoted: newly diagnosed GD, antithyroid drugs for less than 3 months. PBMC RNA was the source of the TCR library. Combining iRepertoire HTBI primers with Arm-PCR of CDR3 regions, the authors built TCR beta libraries. Using its own MiXCR run on the multiplex PCR reads, TCRdb lists one record per CDR3 protein. The sample carries about 560,000 distinct CDR3 sequences, about 16% recorded once. The record originates from a study of regulatory T cells in long-lasting Graves disease. This CDR3 is built from 15 residues. Germline-derived CDR1 and CDR2 are MNHEY and SMNVEV (reference sequence). The ends were cut back, 0 bases at V and 4 bases at J, with 12 bases in the middle. Study-wide results and limits: When disease was persistent, TRBV28, TRBJ1-2 and TRBJ2-5 were the favored segments.

These same records also appear under a second study, on T cells in Graves' hyperthyroidism and ophthalmopathy. From that paper: Newly diagnosed hyperthyroidism, duration under 2 months, in patients aged 18 to 65. The HTBI primer set was used in a first-round RT-PCR of the TCR CDR3.

This TCR derives from a man between 18 and 35 years old with Graves disease. The sample was peripheral blood mononuclear cells (PBMCs), taken at new diagnosis, from a patient treated with antithyroid drugs. The V gene is TRBV27, the J gene TRBJ1-2, with D perhaps TRBD1 (6 bases). CDR3 sequence (DNA): TGTGCCAGCAGTTTATCGGCAGGGGCGGGCTATGGCTACACCTTC. Its protein product is CASSLSAGAGYGYTF.